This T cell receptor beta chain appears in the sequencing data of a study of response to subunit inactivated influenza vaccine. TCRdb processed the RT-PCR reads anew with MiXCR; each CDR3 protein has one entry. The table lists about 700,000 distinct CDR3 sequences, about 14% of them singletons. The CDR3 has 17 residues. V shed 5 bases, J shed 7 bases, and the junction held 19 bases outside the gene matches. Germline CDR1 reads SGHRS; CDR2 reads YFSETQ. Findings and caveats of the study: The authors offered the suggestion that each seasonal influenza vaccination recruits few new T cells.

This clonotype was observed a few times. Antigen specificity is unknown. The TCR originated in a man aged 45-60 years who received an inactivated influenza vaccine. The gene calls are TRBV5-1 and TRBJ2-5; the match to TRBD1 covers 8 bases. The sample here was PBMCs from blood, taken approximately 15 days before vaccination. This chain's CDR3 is CASSGGRDRFVHGTQYF. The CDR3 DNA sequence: TGCGCCAGCAGTGGGGGTCGGGACAGGTTTGTCCATGGGACCCAGTACTTC. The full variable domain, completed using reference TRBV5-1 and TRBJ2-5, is KAGVTQTPRYLIKTRGQQVTLSCSPISGHRSVSWYQQTPGQGLQFLFEYFSETQRNKGNFPGRFSGRQFSNSRSEMNVSTLELGDSALYLCASSGGRDRFVHGTQYFGPGTRLLVL.